This TCR beta chain was observed in a study of blood T cells in healthy people across ages. General study points: Researchers deemed the diversity estimates from one million T cells underestimates.

Then a second PCR, running roughly 6 to 11 cycles, was carried out with a sample-barcoded 5' primer and a J-beta primer mix. TCRdb analysed the 5' RACE reads with MiXCR anew, one entry per CDR3 protein. There are 710,000 or so distinct CDR3 sequences in the sample; 32% occur only once, and 15% lies in the top ten. Germline CDR1 reads DFQATT; CDR2 reads SNEGSKA (reference sequence). This CDR3 region has 14 residues. The V end lost 2 bases, the J end lost 4 bases, and 15 bases lay between the germline ends. Donors ranged from about 6 to 90 years old and were healthy Caucasians in Russia. Turning to this clonotype: Its cognate antigen is unknown.

The sequenced sample consisted of blood. This chain links TRBV20-1 with TRBJ2-7; D is undetermined. This sequence was found in a woman of 80 years or more in good health. Written as DNA, the CDR3 is TGCAGTGCTAGAAACAGCAAAACCTCATACGAGCAGTACTTC. Translating gives CSARNSKTSYEQYF.